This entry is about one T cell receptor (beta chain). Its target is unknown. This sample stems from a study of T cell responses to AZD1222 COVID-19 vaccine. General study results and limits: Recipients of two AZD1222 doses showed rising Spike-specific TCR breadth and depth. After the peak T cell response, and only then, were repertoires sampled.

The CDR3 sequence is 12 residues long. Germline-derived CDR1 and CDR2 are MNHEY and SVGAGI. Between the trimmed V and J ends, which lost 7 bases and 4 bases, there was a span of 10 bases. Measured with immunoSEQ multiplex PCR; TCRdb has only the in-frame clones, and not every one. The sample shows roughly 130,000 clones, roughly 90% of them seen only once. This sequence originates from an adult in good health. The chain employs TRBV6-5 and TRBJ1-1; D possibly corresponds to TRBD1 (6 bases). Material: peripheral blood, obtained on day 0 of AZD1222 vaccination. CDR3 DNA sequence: TGTGCCAGCAACGCAGGGGCCACTGAAGCTTTCTTT. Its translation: CASNAGATEAFF.